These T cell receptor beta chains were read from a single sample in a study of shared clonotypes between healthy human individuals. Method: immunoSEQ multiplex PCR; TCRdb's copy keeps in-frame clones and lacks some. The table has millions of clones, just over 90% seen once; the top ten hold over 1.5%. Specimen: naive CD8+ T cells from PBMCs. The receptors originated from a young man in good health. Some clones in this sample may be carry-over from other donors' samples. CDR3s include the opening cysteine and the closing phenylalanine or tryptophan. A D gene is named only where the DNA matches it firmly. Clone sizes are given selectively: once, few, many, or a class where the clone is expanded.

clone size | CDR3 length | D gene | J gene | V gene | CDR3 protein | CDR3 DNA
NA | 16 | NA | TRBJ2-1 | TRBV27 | CASSLIGTLTYNEQFF | TGTGCCAGCAGTTTAATAGGGACTTTAACCTACAATGAGCAGTTCTTC
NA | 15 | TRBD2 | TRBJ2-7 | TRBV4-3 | CASSLGLAGAYEQYF | TGCGCCAGCAGCCTCGGACTAGCGGGGGCCTACGAGCAGTACTTC
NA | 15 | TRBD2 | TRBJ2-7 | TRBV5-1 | CASSLSKREAYEQYF | TGCGCCAGCAGCCTCAGTAAGCGGGAGGCCTACGAGCAGTACTTC
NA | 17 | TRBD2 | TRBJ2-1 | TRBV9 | CASSVGGREGLDNEQFF | TGTGCCAGCAGCGTAGGAGGCAGGGAGGGCCTCGACAATGAGCAGTTCTTC
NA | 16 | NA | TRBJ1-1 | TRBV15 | CATSSLLLEVNTEAFF | TGTGCCACCAGCAGCCTCCTGTTGGAGGTGAACACTGAAGCTTTCTTT
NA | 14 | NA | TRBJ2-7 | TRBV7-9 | CASSLALIVDEQYF | TGTGCCAGCAGCTTAGCGCTTATTGTGGACGAGCAGTACTTC
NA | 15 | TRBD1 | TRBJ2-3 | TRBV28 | CASSSTAGGVVTQYF | TGTGCCAGCAGTTCTACGGCAGGGGGTGTGGTTACGCAGTATTTT
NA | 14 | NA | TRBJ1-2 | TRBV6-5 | CASKTPFSVYGYTF | TGTGCCAGCAAGACCCCCTTCTCAGTCTATGGCTACACCTTC
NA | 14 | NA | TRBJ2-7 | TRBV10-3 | CAATSVGGVVEQYF | TGTGCCGCCACCTCTGTGGGGGGAGTCGTCGAGCAGTACTTC
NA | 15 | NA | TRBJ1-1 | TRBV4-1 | CASSQDERENTEAFF | TGCGCCAGCAGCCAAGATGAACGGGAGAACACTGAAGCTTTCTTT
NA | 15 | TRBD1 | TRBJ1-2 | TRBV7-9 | CASSADRGVNYGYTF | TGTGCCAGCAGCGCGGACAGGGGGGTAAACTATGGCTACACCTTC
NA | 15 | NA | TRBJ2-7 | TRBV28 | CASSVQGGISYEQYF | TGTGCCAGCAGCGTGCAGGGTGGCATCTCCTACGAGCAGTACTTC
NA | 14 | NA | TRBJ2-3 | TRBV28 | CASSLVGDTDTQYF | TGTGCCAGCAGTTTGGTAGGAGACACAGATACGCAGTATTTT
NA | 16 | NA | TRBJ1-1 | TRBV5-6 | CASSLTFGEGRTEAFF | TGTGCCAGCAGCTTAACTTTCGGTGAGGGACGGACTGAAGCTTTCTTT
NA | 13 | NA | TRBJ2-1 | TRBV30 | CAWTRTIDNEQFF | TGTGCCTGGACCCGGACTATTGACAATGAGCAGTTCTTC
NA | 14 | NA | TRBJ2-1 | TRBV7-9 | CASSLAGTYNEQFF | TGTGCCAGCAGCTTAGCTGGCACCTACAATGAGCAGTTCTTC
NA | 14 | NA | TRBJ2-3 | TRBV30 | CAWSGRGGTDTQYF | TGTGCCTGGAGTGGCCGCGGAGGCACAGATACGCAGTATTTT
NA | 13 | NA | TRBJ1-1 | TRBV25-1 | CASRRKAKGEAFF | TGTGCCAGCCGGAGGAAGGCAAAGGGTGAAGCTTTCTTT
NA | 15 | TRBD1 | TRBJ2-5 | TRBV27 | CASGPGTGMRETQYF | TGTGCCAGCGGTCCCGGGACAGGGATGAGAGAGACCCAGTACTTC
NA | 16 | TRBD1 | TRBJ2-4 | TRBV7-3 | CASSLSGTGPKNIQYF | TGTGCCAGCAGCTTATCAGGGACAGGGCCCAAAAACATTCAGTACTTC
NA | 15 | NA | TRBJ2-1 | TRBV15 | CATSSLDRSYNEQFF | TGTGCCACCAGCAGTCTCGACCGGTCCTACAATGAGCAGTTCTTC
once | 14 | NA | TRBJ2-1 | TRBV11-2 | CASSWGHRNNEQFF | TGTGCCAGCTCGTGGGGACACAGAAACAATGAGCAGTTCTTC
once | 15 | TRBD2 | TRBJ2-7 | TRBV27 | CASSLTSGRVYEQYF | TGTGCCAGCAGTTTGACTAGCGGGAGGGTTTACGAGCAGTACTTC
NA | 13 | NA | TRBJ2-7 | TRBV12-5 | CASGGDGSYEQYF | TGTGCTAGTGGCGGAGACGGCTCCTACGAGCAGTACTTC
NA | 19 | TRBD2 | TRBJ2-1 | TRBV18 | CASSPPFLAGPGAGNEQFF | TGTGCCAGCTCACCACCTTTCCTAGCGGGACCCGGTGCGGGCAATGAGCAGTTCTTC
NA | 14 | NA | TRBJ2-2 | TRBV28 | CASSFHANTGELFF | TGTGCCAGCAGTTTCCACGCGAACACCGGGGAGCTGTTTTTT
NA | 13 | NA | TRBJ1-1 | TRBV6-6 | CASGGGRVTEAFF | TGTGCCAGCGGCGGGGGGCGGGTCACTGAAGCTTTCTTT
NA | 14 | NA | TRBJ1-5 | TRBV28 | CASSFPSGGQPQHF | TGTGCCAGCAGTTTCCCCTCCGGGGGTCAGCCCCAGCATTTT
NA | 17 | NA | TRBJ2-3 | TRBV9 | CASSSPRGAGNTDTQYF | TGTGCCAGCAGCTCTCCCCGTGGGGCGGGTAACACAGATACGCAGTATTTT
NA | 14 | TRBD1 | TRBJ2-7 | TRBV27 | CASSATGSPYEQYF | TGTGCCAGCAGTGCGACAGGGAGCCCCTACGAGCAGTACTTC
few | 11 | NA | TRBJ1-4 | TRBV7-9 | CASSPSEKLFF | TGTGCCAGCAGCCCTAGTGAAAAACTGTTTTTT
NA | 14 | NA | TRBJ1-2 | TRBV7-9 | CASSWAATNYGYTF | TGTGCCAGCAGTTGGGCAGCTACTAACTATGGCTACACCTTC
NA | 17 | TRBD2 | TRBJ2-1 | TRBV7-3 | CASSFLAGGPPYNEQFF | TGTGCCAGCAGCTTTCTAGCGGGAGGGCCTCCATACAATGAGCAGTTCTTC
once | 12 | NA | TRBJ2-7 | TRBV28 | CASSFPPGGQYF | TGTGCCAGCAGTTTTCCCCCGGGCGGGCAGTACTTC
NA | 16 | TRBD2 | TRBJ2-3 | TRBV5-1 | CASSGEIAGGVDTQYF | TGCGCCAGCAGCGGTGAGATAGCGGGAGGAGTAGATACGCAGTATTTT
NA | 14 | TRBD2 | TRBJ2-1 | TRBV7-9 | CATAAGLGHNEQFF | TGTGCCACCGCGGCGGGACTAGGACACAATGAGCAGTTCTTC
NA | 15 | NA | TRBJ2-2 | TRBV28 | CASSLIGANTGELFF | TGTGCCAGCAGTTTAATAGGGGCTAACACCGGGGAGCTGTTTTTT
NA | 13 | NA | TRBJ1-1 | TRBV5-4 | CASSPQGNTEAFF | TGTGCCAGCAGCCCTCAGGGGAACACTGAAGCTTTCTTT
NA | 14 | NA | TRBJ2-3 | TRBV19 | CASSTLPGTDTQYF | TGTGCCAGTAGTACCCTGCCCGGGACAGATACGCAGTATTTT
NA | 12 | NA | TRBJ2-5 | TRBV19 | CASRDPSETQYF | TGTGCCAGTAGAGATCCCTCAGAGACCCAGTACTTC
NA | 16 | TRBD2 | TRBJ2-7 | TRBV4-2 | CASSQGPGLAGGEQYF | TGTGCCAGCAGCCAAGGTCCGGGACTAGCGGGAGGGGAGCAGTACTTC
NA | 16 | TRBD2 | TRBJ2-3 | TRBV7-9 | CASRPGLAGVEDTQYF | TGTGCCAGCAGGCCGGGACTAGCGGGAGTGGAAGATACGCAGTATTTT
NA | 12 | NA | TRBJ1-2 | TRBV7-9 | CASNDRFYGYTF | TGTGCCAGCAATGACAGGTTCTATGGCTACACCTTC
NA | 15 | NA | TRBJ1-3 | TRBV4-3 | CASSQGLLSGNTIYF | TGCGCCAGCAGCCAGGGGTTACTCTCTGGAAACACCATATATTTT
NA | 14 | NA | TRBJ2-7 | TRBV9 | CASSVDLTSHEQYF | TGTGCCAGCAGCGTAGATTTAACTTCACACGAGCAGTACTTC
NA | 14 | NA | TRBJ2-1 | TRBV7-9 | CASSLLFGDGWQFF | TGTGCCAGCAGCTTACTTTTTGGAGATGGTTGGCAGTTCTTC
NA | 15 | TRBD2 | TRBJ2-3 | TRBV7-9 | CASSQLSGMGDTQYF | TGTGCCAGCAGCCAACTAAGCGGGATGGGAGATACGCAGTATTTT
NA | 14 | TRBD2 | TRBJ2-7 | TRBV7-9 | CASSWGPGEGEQYF | TGTGCCAGCAGCTGGGGCCCGGGGGAGGGCGAGCAGTACTTC
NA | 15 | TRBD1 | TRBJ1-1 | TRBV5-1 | CASSHPTGLNTEAFF | TGCGCCAGCAGCCACCCGACAGGGCTGAACACTGAAGCTTTCTTT
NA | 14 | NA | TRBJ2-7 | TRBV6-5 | CASSAGTEGAEQYF | TGTGCCAGCAGTGCCGGGACGGAGGGGGCCGAGCAGTACTTC
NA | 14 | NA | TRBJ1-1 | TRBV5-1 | CASSLAGEGTEAFF | TGCGCCAGCAGCTTGGCAGGGGAGGGCACTGAAGCTTTCTTT